This T cell receptor (beta chain) was captured in a study of neurological immune-mediated disorders (dated by TCRdb to the late 2010s). In terms of the full investigation: The study compared peripheral blood TCR-beta repertoires of HTLV-I-associated myelopathy (HAM/TSP) patients, multiple sclerosis patients and healthy controls using UMI-based sequencing. Alongside PBMC samples, the set of 106 TCR-beta libraries contained longitudinal samples, technical triplicates, and paired CD4+ and CD8+ T-cell subsets that had been sorted. Longitudinal HAM/TSP and healthy donors were sampled at 3 time-points each (about 3-40 month intervals). The cohort comprised roughly 69 subjects: about 14 HAM/TSP patients, 35 or so multiple sclerosis patients and 20 healthy controls. The full study reports these points: TCR clonal expansion was highest in HAM/TSP patients and lowest in MS patients, with MS patients falling below even healthy controls. No identical CDR3 amino acid sequences were found to be shared among expanded clones across subjects, suggesting that TCR-beta repertoires were private in all groups.

About this clonotype: Its specific antigen is unknown. It has no much larger one-base neighbor in the sample; base qualities were not kept.

To synthesize cDNA, template-switch 5'RACE was performed with a primer carrying a 10-nucleotide random unique molecular identifier so that each TCR transcript was tagged. Every sequencing run yielded over 190 million TCR-beta sequences covering 15-18 subjects. Total RNA was extracted with the RNeasy kit. The KAPA Real-time Library Amplification kit was used to amplify TCR-beta VDJ regions with primers for the TCR constant region and the 5'RACE anchor. Sample indexes and Illumina adaptors were added in a first PCR, after which library yield was increased in a second PCR. After Ampure bead purification, the roughly 650 bp TCR product was size-selected on a 2% E-gel SizeSelection system. Before pooling, libraries had their quality checked on a Bioanalyzer, their concentration measured with Qubit, and their quantity determined with the Kapa Library Quantification kit. An Illumina HiSeq 2500 sequenced the libraries paired-end 2 x 150 bp. To increase sequence diversity, about 23-32% phiX was spiked into each library pool. On the study's bioinformatics: The quality-filtered reads were processed with the UMI-based MiGEC pipeline, whose error correction step removed more than 75% of the raw TCR sequences. VDJ genes were aligned to IMGT germline references, and clonotypes were defined by unique CDR3 amino acid sequence plus V-J genes. Clonal expansion, Shannon diversity and CDR3 relatedness (CalcPairwiseDistances, ClusterSamples) were evaluated with VDJtools, and phylogenetic trees were built with CLCbio workbench. Using coefficient-of-variation modelling across technical triplicates, the study counted a clone as expanded if it had at least 8 unique UMIs. Starting from the raw public reads, TCRdb applied fastp trimming at Q25, assembled clones with MiXCR and retained in-frame beta chains. Rows matching on CDR3 protein sequence are summarized as one entry with the most common DNA and genes. The V and J calls and clone size come from TCRdb's table, not from the authors' own analysis. The sample yields roughly 34,000 distinct CDR3 sequences; about an eighth were counted once. The ten largest clones add up to 2.3% of the sample.

The germline V gene specifies SGHVS as CDR1 and FQNEAQ as CDR2. The V end loses 3 bases and the J end loses 7 bases, and a stretch of 13 bases separates them. From the cysteine through the phenylalanine, the CDR3 covers 14 amino acids. Only the CDR3 DNA is retained, 42 bases long and in frame from the first base. The time point label for this specimen denotes: longitudinal time-point 2. The healthy controls were volunteers from blood banks in Maryland, USA. Libraries from unsorted PBMCs were made from 2 million PBMCs kept in RNAlater at -80 degrees C until RNA extraction. Peripheral blood was subjected to Ficoll-Hypaque density gradient centrifugation to isolate PBMCs, which were then cryopreserved in liquid nitrogen.

The chain links TRBV7-8 with TRBJ2-1; the D gene remains uncertain. This TCR was recovered from a woman in her thirties or forties in good health. Sequenced sample: PBMCs. Read as DNA, the sequence is TGTGCCAGCAGCTTTAGAGGACCCGTGAATGAGCAGTTCTTC. Its translation reads: CASSFRGPVNEQFF.